The table lists the clone carrying this T cell receptor (beta chain) with a count of one. These data belong to a study of blood T cell repertoires in COVID-19. Germline assignment: CDR1 SGDLS and CDR2 YYNGEE. The CDR3 spans 14 residues. V lost 1 base, J lost 3 bases, and 8 bases lay in between. Libraries were prepared by immunoSEQ multiplex PCR; TCRdb keeps only in-frame clonotypes and omits some of them. Here the sample spans about 160,000 clones, roughly 87% being singletons. Which cohort a participant joined came from the clinical history participants gave. The study recruited exposed participants who had met a COVID-19 case within 2 weeks before entry.

The sequenced sample consisted of PBMCs or T cells enriched from blood (not recorded which). The TCR was taken from a woman aged 40 to 50 who had been exposed to COVID-19. The genes are TRBV9 and TRBJ2-1; D may be TRBD1 (6 bases). For the CDR3, the DNA is TGTGCCAGCAGCGTATACAGGGACTACAATGAGCAGTTCTTC. Its protein is CASSVYRDYNEQFF.